Shown below are 32 T cell receptor beta chains from a single sample sequenced in a study of a mutant IDH1 vaccine in newly diagnosed glioma. Clones were sequenced by immunoSEQ multiplex PCR, and TCRdb holds only the in-frame ones, with some missing. The table shows some 70,000 clones, with approximately 80% occurring only once. Their cognate antigens are unknown. Specified time point: week 23, last vaccination. In the vaccine, a single dose held 300 ug of the mutant IDH1 20-mer peptide, along with topical imiquimod. Sequences were derived from PBMCs, sampled from a glioma patient whose treatment included an IDH1 peptide vaccine. All receptors come from a man younger than 30 with glioma.

The chain combines TRBV5-4 with TRBJ1-1, with D hard to call. In germline, CDR1 is SGHNT, CDR2 YYREEE (reference sequence). The CDR3 covers 14 residues. Trimming shortened V by 1 base and J by 3 bases, and 10 bases separated the two germline ends. The CDR3 sequence: CASSLSGRHTEAFF. CDR3 nucleotide sequence: TGTGCCAGCAGCTTGTCGGGTCGGCACACTGAAGCTTTCTTT. The full variable domain, completed using reference TRBV5-4 and TRBJ1-1, is ETGVTQSPTHLIKTRGQQVTLRCSSQSGHNTVSWYQQALGQGPQFIFQYYREEENGRGNFPPRFSGLQFPNYSSELNVNALELDDSALYLCASSLSGRHTEAFFGQGTRLTVV.

The chain couples TRBV11-1 to TRBJ2-7, with 8 bases aligning to TRBD2. CDR1 is SGHAT and CDR2 is FQDESV in the germline V gene (reference sequence). Trimming at V came to 4 bases and at J to 6 bases, leaving 5 bases not matched to a gene. CDR3 size: 13 residues. The CDR3 reads CASSYGRVSEQYF. CDR3 nucleotides: TGTGCCAGCAGCTACGGGAGGGTCTCCGAGCAGTACTTC.

This clone appeared a few times. The chain has TRBV11-2 and TRBJ1-2, with 7 bases aligning to TRBD1. CDR3 length: 13 amino acids. Germline V gene data show CDR1 as SGHAT and CDR2 as FQNNGV. V lost 6 bases, J lost 4 bases, and 5 bases stayed unmatched. The CDR3 reads CASREGGSYGYTF. CDR3 nucleotides: TGTGCCAGCAGGGAAGGGGGCTCCTATGGCTACACCTTC. Supplemented by reference TRBV11-2 and TRBJ1-2, the full variable domain reads EAGVAQSPRYKIIEKRQSVAFWCNPISGHATLYWYQQILGQGPKLLIQFQNNGVVDDSQLPKDRFSAERLKGVDSTLKIQPAKLEDSAVYLCASREGGSYGYTFGSGTRLTVV.

The chain uses TRBV30 and TRBJ1-4; D gene ambiguous. V lost 0 bases and J 3 bases, leaving 8 bases between the germline ends. The CDR3 has 14 amino acids. Germline values: CDR1 GTSNPN, CDR2 SVGIG (reference sequence). In nucleotides, the CDR3 is TGTGCCTGGAGTGTACCCGCGCCTAATGAAAAACTGTTTTTT. Its translation is CAWSVPAPNEKLFF.

V gene TRBV15 combines with J gene TRBJ2-5; 14 bases match TRBD2. Germline CDR1 and CDR2: LNHNV and YYDKDF (reference sequence). Trimming took 4 bases from V and 2 from J; bases not matched to a gene: 3. The CDR3 is made up of 16 amino acids. The chain's CDR3 is CATSTRLAGGQETQYF. Here the CDR3 DNA reads TGTGCCACCAGCACCCGACTAGCGGGGGGGCAAGAGACCCAGTACTTC.

This chain uses TRBV6-6 with TRBJ1-2; no reliable D call. Germline assignment: CDR1 MNHNY and CDR2 SVGAGI (reference sequence). V gave up 7 bases and J gave up 1 base, with 16 bases separating them. The CDR3 has 15 amino acids. This CDR3 reads CASIRSAEFNYGYTF. The CDR3 nucleotides read TGTGCCAGCATCCGGTCGGCGGAGTTTAACTATGGCTACACCTTC.

This sequence joins TRBV20-1 and TRBJ1-1; TRBD1 might be the D (5 bases). Trimming took off 5 bases at V and 2 bases at J, with 6 bases between the two ends. This CDR3 has 11 amino acids. Germline values: CDR1 DFQATT, CDR2 SNEGSKA (reference sequence). CDR3 region: CSADSNTEAFF. The CDR3 bases are TGCAGTGCTGACAGCAACACTGAAGCTTTCTTT.

The chain recombines TRBV7-2 with TRBJ1-2; 7 positions match TRBD1. The V gene's germline CDR1 is SGHTA and CDR2 FQGNSA. V lost 5 bases to trimming and J lost 1 base; unmatched junction nucleotides: 1. CDR3 length equals 13 residues. CDR3 bases: TGTGCCAGCAGCCGGGACAGTAACTATGGCTACACCTTC. Translated, it gives CASSRDSNYGYTF.

CDR3 coding DNA: TGTGCCAGCAGTTTACCCTCGGGGGCGGGTGAAAAACTGTTTTTT. Amino acid sequence: CASSLPSGAGEKLFF. The chain is built from TRBV28 and TRBJ1-4; TRBD1 is a possible D gene (6 bases). The germline CDR1 and CDR2 sequences are MDHEN and SYDVKM. There are 15 residues in the CDR3. V lost 2 bases to trimming and J lost 7 bases, with 14 bases between them.

In regard to this clone: The junction shows a germline mismatch at one end, possibly a read error. The rearrangement uses TRBV5-1 and TRBJ1-1, with 8 bases fitting TRBD1. The CDR3 loop spans 14 amino acids. CDR1 and CDR2 (germline): SGHRS, YFSETQ. CDR3 in amino acids: CASRLDRAQTEAFF. The CDR3 DNA sequence: TGCGCCAGCCGCTTGGACAGGGCGCAGACTGAAGCTTTCTTT.

The chain joins TRBV7-2 to TRBJ2-7, with D maybe TRBD2 (7 bases). The CDR3 sequence is 15 residues long. V was cut by 5 bases and J by 4 bases, with 18 bases left in between. Germline V CDR1 and CDR2: SGHTA, FQGNSA. CDR3 DNA: TGTGCCAGCAGCCCCGGGGGGCTCCTGTCTTACGAGCAGTACTTC. It is translated as CASSPGGLLSYEQYF.

V and J are TRBV9 and TRBJ1-5, with D possibly TRBD1 on 5 matching bases. Between the trimmed V and J ends, which lost 2 bases and 0 bases, there was a span of 6 bases. CDR1 is SGDLS and CDR2 is YYNGEE in the germline V gene. CDR3 length: 14 residues. CDR3: CASSVDSSNQPQHF. The DNA of the CDR3 is TGTGCCAGCAGCGTTGACAGTAGCAATCAGCCCCAGCATTTT.

This clone was observed a handful of times. The rearrangement joins TRBV4-3 to TRBJ1-1, with a tentative D call TRBD1 (6 bases). Trimming left V 4 bases short and J 2 bases short, with 8 bases between. Germline V CDR1 and CDR2: LGHNA, YSLEER. The CDR3 is 13 amino acids. The CDR3 reads CASSPGHNTEAFF. The CDR3, as DNA: TGCGCCAGCAGCCCGGGACATAACACTGAAGCTTTCTTT.

CDR3 sequence reads: CAISGTSGRRGNEQFF. CDR3 in DNA: TGTGCCATCAGTGGAACTAGCGGGAGGAGGGGCAATGAGCAGTTCTTC. This rearrangement joins TRBV10-3 to TRBJ2-1; 12 nucleotides line up with TRBD2. The V gene's germline CDR1 is ENHRY and CDR2 SYGVKD. V was pared by 4 bases and J by 6 bases, with 7 bases of the junction left unmatched. CDR3 length equals 16 residues.

The chain uses TRBV18 and TRBJ1-2; no clear D. Germline lookup yields CDR1 KGHSH and CDR2 LQKENI. With 6 bases removed from V and 6 bases from J, the gap between germline ends came to 8 bases. The CDR3 covers 11 residues. CDR3 region: CASSGGDGYTF. CDR3 coding DNA: TGTGCCAGCTCCGGAGGAGATGGCTACACCTTC. Variable domain in full (rest from reference TRBV18 and TRBJ1-2): NAGVMQNPRHLVRRRGQEARLRCSPMKGHSHVYWYRQLPEEGLKFMVYLQKENIIDESGMPKERFSAEFPKEGPSILRIQQVVRGDSAAYFCASSGGDGYTFGSGTRLTVV.

CDR3 region: CASGGATQYF. In nucleotides, the CDR3 is TGTGCCAGCGGAGGTGCGACCCAGTACTTC. The chain has TRBV2 and TRBJ2-5; D perhaps matches TRBD2 (5 bases). Trimming left V 8 bases short and J 7 bases short, with 8 bases between. In germline, CDR1 is SNHLY, CDR2 FYNNEI. There are 10 residues in the CDR3.

The chain links TRBV18 to TRBJ2-5; TRBD1 is a possible D gene (5 bases). Germline lookup yields CDR1 KGHSH and CDR2 LQKENI. The CDR3 runs 13 residues. Trimming took 3 bases from V and 1 from J, leaving 6 bases between them. The CDR3 nucleotides read TGTGCCAGCTCACCGACAGTCCAAGAGACCCAGTACTTC. Translating it yields CASSPTVQETQYF. The full variable domain, completed using reference TRBV18 and TRBJ2-5, is NAGVMQNPRHLVRRRGQEARLRCSPMKGHSHVYWYRQLPEEGLKFMVYLQKENIIDESGMPKERFSAEFPKEGPSILRIQQVVRGDSAAYFCASSPTVQETQYFGPGTRLLVL.

The rearrangement joins TRBV14 to TRBJ1-3; 7 bases align to TRBD1. Trimming took 6 bases from V and 4 from J; bases not matched to a gene: 6. The CDR3 runs 14 residues. Looked up from germline, CDR1 is SGHDN and CDR2 is FVKESK. The CDR3 loop is CASRRTGAGNTIYF. The CDR3, as DNA: TGTGCCAGCAGACGCACAGGGGCCGGAAACACCATATATTTT.

This chain connects TRBV27 to TRBJ2-3; D gene uncertain. CDR3 length equals 14 residues. Between the trimmed V and J ends, which lost 3 bases and 0 bases, there was a span of 7 bases. Per germline, CDR1 MNHEY and CDR2 SMNVEV (reference sequence). The CDR3 region has the DNA TGTGCCAGCAGTTTTCAGGCTAGCACAGATACGCAGTATTTT. Protein sequence: CASSFQASTDTQYF.

This clone was observed a few times. The chain is built from TRBV5-5 and TRBJ1-1, with a weak D call TRBD1 (5 bases). The germline gives CDR1 SGHKS, CDR2 YYEKEE (reference sequence). Trimming left V 4 bases short and J 0 bases short, with 13 bases between. This CDR3 has 15 amino acids. CDR3 residues: CASSTGGTLNTEAFF. The DNA of the CDR3 is TGTGCCAGCAGCACTGGAGGGACTCTGAACACTGAAGCTTTCTTT.

CDR3 protein: CASSPLLTGASTDTQYF. The CDR3 nucleotides are TGTGCCAGCAGCCCTCTCCTGACGGGAGCTAGCACAGATACGCAGTATTTT. The rearrangement links TRBV9 to TRBJ2-3, with D perhaps matching TRBD2 (6 bases). CDR3 length: 17 amino acids. Germline values: CDR1 SGDLS, CDR2 YYNGEE. V was clipped by 4 bases and J by 0 bases, with 18 bases between them.

The V and J genes are TRBV7-9 and TRBJ2-3, with 11 bases identical to TRBD2. Losses at the gene ends were 5 bases for V and 7 bases for J; bases not matched to a gene: 17. The germline V gene encodes CDR1 SEHNR and CDR2 FQNEAQ (reference sequence). This CDR3 is built from 18 residues. The CDR3 nucleotides are TGTGCCAGCAGCGCTACTAGCGGGGGCCCCCTCGGGTACAATACGCAGTATTTT. It yields the protein CASSATSGGPLGYNTQYF.

The chain is built from TRBV19 and TRBJ1-6; no reliable D call. Germline loops: CDR1 LNHDA, CDR2 SQIVND (reference sequence). There are 15 residues in the CDR3. V gave up 6 bases and J gave up 0 bases, with 9 bases separating them. CDR3 in amino acids: CASRQMSSYNSPLHF. CDR3 nucleotides: TGTGCCAGTAGACAAATGAGCTCCTATAATTCACCCCTCCACTTT. The full variable domain, in which reference TRBV19 and TRBJ1-6 provide the parts outside the CDR3, is DGGITQSPKYLFRKEGQNVTLSCEQNLNHDAMYWYRQDPGQGLRLIYYSQIVNDFQKGDIAEGYSVSREKKESFPLTVTSAQKNPTAFYLCASRQMSSYNSPLHFGNGTRLTVT.

The chain recombines TRBV7-9 with TRBJ1-5, with a tentative D call TRBD1 (5 bases). From germline, CDR1 is SEHNR and CDR2 FQNEAQ (reference sequence). Between the trimmed V and J ends, which lost 3 bases and 4 bases, there was a span of 16 bases. There are 16 residues in the CDR3. CDR3 in amino acids: CASSFVTGSQNQPQHF. The CDR3 DNA is TGTGCCAGCAGCTTTGTCACAGGCAGCCAGAATCAGCCCCAGCATTTT.

The chain links TRBV19 to TRBJ2-1; 9 nucleotides match TRBD2. Germline values: CDR1 LNHDA, CDR2 SQIVND (reference sequence). V was clipped by 0 bases and J by 8 bases; unmatched bases: 11. This CDR3 has 17 amino acids. CDR3 amino acids: CASSIDPGLAGGDEQFF. The CDR3 bases are TGTGCCAGTAGTATAGATCCGGGACTAGCTGGGGGCGATGAGCAGTTCTTC.

The gene calls are TRBV7-2 and TRBJ1-2; TRBD1 is a possible D gene (6 bases). The CDR3 loop spans 15 amino acids. The V gene's germline CDR1 is SGHTA and CDR2 FQGNSA. Trimming removed 3 bases at V and 8 bases at J, with 19 bases between. The CDR3 reads CASSFGGRRLGGYTF. For the CDR3, the DNA is TGTGCCAGCAGCTTTGGGGGGCGCCGATTAGGAGGCTACACCTTC.

This clone was observed a single time. One end of the junction is discordant with germline, which a read error may explain. The V gene is TRBV7-2, the J gene TRBJ1-1, with D perhaps TRBD1 (5 bases). The V gene's germline CDR1 is SGHTA and CDR2 FQGNSA. The CDR3 sequence is 16 residues long. The CDR3 region is CARSLAIGGGGTEAFF. Here the CDR3 DNA reads TGTGCCCGCAGCTTAGCCATAGGTGGCGGGGGCACTGAAGCTTTCTTT.

This sequence joins TRBV6-1 and TRBJ2-7; 7 bases agree with TRBD1. The CDR3 length is 16 residues. V was clipped by 2 bases and J by 1 base; unmatched bases: 8. Germline V CDR1 and CDR2: MNHNS, SASEGT. Written as DNA, the CDR3 is TGTGCCAGCAGTGAAATCAGGGACAGCCTATCCTACGAGCAGTACTTC. Protein product: CASSEIRDSLSYEQYF.

The V and J genes are TRBV30 and TRBJ2-7, with D possibly called TRBD1 or TRBD2 (5 bases each). The CDR3 loop spans 15 amino acids. Germline assignment: CDR1 GTSNPN and CDR2 SVGIG (reference sequence). The V end was cut by 4 bases, the J end by 3 bases, with 19 bases between. CDR3 coding DNA: TGTGCCTGGACCGCTACGGTGGGGGAGAACTACGAGCAGTACTTC. This translates into CAWTATVGENYEQYF.

The rearrangement joins TRBV14 to TRBJ1-1, with D possibly being TRBD1 (6 bases). The CDR3 length is 14 residues. V dropped 1 base and J dropped 8 bases, with 14 bases sitting between them. Germline V gene lookup returns CDR1 SGHDN and CDR2 FVKESK. Here the CDR3 reads CASSQVGAGVEAFF. As DNA, the CDR3 is TGTGCCAGCAGCCAAGTGGGGGCAGGGGTCGAAGCTTTCTTT.

The gene calls are TRBV28 and TRBJ1-4, with a weak D call TRBD1 (6 bases). Deletions cut 2 bases from V and 5 bases from J, with 9 bases between. The germline V gene encodes CDR1 MDHEN and CDR2 SYDVKM. The CDR3 runs to 14 residues. Here the CDR3 reads CASSLGTGNEKLFF. CDR3 nucleotides: TGTGCCAGCAGTTTAGGAACAGGGAATGAAAAACTGTTTTTT.

V and J are TRBV28 and TRBJ1-2; D not resolved. V lost 2 bases, J lost 5 bases, and 12 bases lay in between. CDR1 and CDR2 (germline): MDHEN, SYDVKM. This CDR3 has 14 residues. The CDR3 DNA is TGTGCCAGCAGTTTACAGCGTACCTATTATGGCTACACCTTC. As protein: CASSLQRTYYGYTF.